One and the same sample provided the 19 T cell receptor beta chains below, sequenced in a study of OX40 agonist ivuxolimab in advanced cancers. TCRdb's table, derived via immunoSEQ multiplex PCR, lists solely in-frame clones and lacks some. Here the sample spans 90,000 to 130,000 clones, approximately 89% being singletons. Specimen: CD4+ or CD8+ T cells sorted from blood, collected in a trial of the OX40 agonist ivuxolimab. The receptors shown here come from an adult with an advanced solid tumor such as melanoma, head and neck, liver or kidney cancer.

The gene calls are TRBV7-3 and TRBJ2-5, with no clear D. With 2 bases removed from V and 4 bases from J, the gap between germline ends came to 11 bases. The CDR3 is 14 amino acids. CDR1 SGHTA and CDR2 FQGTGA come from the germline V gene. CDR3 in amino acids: CASSLVDGSETQYF. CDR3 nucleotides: TGTGCCAGCAGCTTAGTTGATGGGTCAGAGACCCAGTACTTC.

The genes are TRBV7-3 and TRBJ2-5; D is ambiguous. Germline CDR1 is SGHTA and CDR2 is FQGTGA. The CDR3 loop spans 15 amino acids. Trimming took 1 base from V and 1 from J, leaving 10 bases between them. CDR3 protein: CASSLSSTSQETQYF. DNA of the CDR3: TGTGCCAGCAGCTTAAGTAGTACCTCCCAAGAGACCCAGTACTTC.

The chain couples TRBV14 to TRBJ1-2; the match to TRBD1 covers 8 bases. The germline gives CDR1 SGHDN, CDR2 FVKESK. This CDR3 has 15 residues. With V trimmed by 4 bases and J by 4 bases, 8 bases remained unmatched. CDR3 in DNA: TGTGCCAGCAGCCTTCGGACAGGGTGGAGCTATGGCTACACCTTC. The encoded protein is CASSLRTGWSYGYTF.

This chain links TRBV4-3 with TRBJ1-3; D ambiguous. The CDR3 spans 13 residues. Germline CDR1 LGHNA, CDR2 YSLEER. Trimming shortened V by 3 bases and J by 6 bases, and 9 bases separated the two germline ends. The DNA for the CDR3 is TGCGCCAGCAGCCAGTGGGGTGAAAACACCATATATTTT. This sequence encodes CASSQWGENTIYF.

The chain's CDR3 is CASSQDPTGAKDIQYF. DNA of the CDR3: TGCGCCAGCAGCCAAGACCCGACAGGGGCCAAGGACATTCAGTACTTC. This chain uses TRBV4-3 with TRBJ2-4; TRBD1 matches 8 bases. J lost 8 bases, V lost 0 bases, and 9 bases had no gene match. The CDR3 contains 16 residues. In germline, CDR1 is LGHNA, CDR2 YSLEER.

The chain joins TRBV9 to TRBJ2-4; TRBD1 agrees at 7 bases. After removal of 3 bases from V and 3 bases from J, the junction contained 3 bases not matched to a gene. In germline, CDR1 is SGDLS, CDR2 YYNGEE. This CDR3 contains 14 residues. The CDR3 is CASSAGTVKNIQYF. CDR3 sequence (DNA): TGTGCCAGCAGCGCCGGGACAGTCAAAAACATTCAGTACTTC.

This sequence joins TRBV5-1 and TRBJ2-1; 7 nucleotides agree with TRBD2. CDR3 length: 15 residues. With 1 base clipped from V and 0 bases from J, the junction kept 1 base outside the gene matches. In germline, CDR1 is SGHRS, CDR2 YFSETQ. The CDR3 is CASSLSGGSYNEQFF. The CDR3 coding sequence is TGCGCCAGCAGCTTGTCGGGGGGCTCCTACAATGAGCAGTTCTTC. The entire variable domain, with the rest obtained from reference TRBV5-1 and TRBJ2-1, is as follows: KAGVTQTPRYLIKTRGQQVTLSCSPISGHRSVSWYQQTPGQGLQFLFEYFSETQRNKGNFPGRFSGRQFSNSRSEMNVSTLELGDSALYLCASSLSGGSYNEQFFGPGTRLTVL.

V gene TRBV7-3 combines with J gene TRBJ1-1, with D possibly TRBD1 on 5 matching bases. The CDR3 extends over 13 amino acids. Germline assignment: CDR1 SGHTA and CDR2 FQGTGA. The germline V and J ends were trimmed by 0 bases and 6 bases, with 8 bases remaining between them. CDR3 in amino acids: CASSLTAGSEAFF. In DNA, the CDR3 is TGTGCCAGCAGCTTAACTGCAGGGTCTGAAGCTTTCTTT.

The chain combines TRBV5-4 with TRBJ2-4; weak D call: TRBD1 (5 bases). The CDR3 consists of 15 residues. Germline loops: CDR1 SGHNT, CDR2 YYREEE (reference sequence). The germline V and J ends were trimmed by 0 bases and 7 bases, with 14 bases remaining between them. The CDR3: CASSLETSAGNIQYF. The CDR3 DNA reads TGTGCCAGCAGCTTGGAGACATCGGCAGGGAACATTCAGTACTTC.

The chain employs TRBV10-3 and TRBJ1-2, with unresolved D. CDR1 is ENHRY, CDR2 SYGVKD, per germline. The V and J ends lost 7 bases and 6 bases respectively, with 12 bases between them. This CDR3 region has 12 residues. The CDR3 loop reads CAITSQEDGYTF. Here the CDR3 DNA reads TGTGCCATCACATCGCAGGAAGATGGCTACACCTTC.

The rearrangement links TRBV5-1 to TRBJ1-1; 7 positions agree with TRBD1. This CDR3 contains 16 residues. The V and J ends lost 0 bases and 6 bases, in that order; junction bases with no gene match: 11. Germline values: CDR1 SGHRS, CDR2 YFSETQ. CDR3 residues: CASSLALTGLGAEAFF. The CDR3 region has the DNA TGCGCCAGCAGCTTGGCCCTGACAGGGCTAGGCGCTGAAGCTTTCTTT.

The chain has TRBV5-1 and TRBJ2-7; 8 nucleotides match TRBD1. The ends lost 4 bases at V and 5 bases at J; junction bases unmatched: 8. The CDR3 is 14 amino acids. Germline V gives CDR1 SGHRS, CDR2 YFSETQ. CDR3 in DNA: TGCGCCAGCAGCACCGACAGGGGAAGCGACGAGCAGTACTTC. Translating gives CASSTDRGSDEQYF.

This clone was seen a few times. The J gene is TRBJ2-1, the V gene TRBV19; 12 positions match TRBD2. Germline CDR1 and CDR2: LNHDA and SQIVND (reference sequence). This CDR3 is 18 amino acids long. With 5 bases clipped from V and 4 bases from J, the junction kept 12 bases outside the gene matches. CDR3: CASSYRQLAGGGYNEQFF. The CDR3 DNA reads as TGTGCCAGTAGTTATAGGCAACTAGCGGGGGGAGGGTACAATGAGCAGTTCTTC.

CDR3 sequence reads: CASRWDRTYEQYF. In DNA form, the CDR3 reads TGTGCCAGCAGGTGGGACAGAACCTACGAGCAGTACTTC. The V and J genes are TRBV6-8 and TRBJ2-7; 7 positions agree with TRBD1. The ends lost 6 bases at V and 2 bases at J; junction bases unmatched: 4. Germline lookup yields CDR1 MNHGY and CDR2 SAAAGT. This CDR3 is 13 amino acids long.

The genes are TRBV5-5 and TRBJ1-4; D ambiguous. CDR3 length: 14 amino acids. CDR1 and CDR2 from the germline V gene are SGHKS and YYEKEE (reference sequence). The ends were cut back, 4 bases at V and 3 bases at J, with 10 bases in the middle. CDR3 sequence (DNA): TGTGCCAGCAGCCCCGTGGGTGCTAATGAAAAACTGTTTTTT. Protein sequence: CASSPVGANEKLFF.

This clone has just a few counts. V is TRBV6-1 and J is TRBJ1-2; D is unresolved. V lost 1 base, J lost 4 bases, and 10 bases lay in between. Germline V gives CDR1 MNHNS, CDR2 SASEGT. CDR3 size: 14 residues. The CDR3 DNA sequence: TGTGCCAGCAGTGAAGACGGCAGAGTCTATGGCTACACCTTC. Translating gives CASSEDGRVYGYTF.

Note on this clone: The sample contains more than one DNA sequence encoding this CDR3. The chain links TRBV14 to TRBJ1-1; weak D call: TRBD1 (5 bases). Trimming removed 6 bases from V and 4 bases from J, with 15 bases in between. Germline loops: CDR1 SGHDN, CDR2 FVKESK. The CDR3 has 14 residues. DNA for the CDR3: TGTGCCAGCAGGAGGGGCGGGTTTGGCACTGAAGCTTTCTTT. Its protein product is CASRRGGFGTEAFF.

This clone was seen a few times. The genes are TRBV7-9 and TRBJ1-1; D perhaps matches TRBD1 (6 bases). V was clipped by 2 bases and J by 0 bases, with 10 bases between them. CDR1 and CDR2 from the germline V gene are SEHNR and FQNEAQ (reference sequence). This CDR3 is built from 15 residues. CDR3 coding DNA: TGTGCCAGCAGCTTATCACGGGGGCTGAACACTGAAGCTTTCTTT. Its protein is CASSLSRGLNTEAFF.

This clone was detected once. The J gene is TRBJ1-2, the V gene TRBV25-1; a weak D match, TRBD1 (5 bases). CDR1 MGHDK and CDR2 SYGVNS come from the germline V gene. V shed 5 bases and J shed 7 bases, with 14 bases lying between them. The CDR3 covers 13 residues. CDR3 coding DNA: TGTGCCAGCAGTCCTTATGGGGGTGGTGGCTACACCTTC. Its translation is CASSPYGGGGYTF.